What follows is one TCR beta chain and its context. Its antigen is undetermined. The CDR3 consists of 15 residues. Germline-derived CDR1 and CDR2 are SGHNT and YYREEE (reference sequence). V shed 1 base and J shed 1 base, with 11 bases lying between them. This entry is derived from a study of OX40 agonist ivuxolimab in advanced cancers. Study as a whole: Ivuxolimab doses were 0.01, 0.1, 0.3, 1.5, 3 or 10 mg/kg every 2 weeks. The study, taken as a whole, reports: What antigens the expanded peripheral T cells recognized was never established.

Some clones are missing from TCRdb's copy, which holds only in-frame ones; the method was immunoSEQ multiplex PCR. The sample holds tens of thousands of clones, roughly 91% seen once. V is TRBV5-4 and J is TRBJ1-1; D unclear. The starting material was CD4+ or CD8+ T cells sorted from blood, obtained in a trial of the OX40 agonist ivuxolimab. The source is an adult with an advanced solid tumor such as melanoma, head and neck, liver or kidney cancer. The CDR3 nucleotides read TGTGCCAGCAGCTTGAATCTGAACAAGAACACTGAAGCTTTCTTT. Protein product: CASSLNLNKNTEAFF.